This T cell receptor (beta chain) was found in a study of regulatory T cells in long-lasting Graves disease (dated by TCRdb to the early 2020s). Background on the whole study: To count as having persistent Graves' disease, a patient had to have received antithyroid drug treatment for over 5 years with TSH receptor autoantibodies remaining persistently positive. TCR sequencing covered 13 persistent and approximately 20 newly diagnosed Graves' disease patients, around 33 samples in total. The study was conducted in China and was registered as a clinical trial. Persistent Graves' disease patients in the clinical cohort had taken antithyroid drugs for roughly ten years on average. This study used TCR sequencing and RNA sequencing of peripheral blood to compare persistent Graves' disease patients against newly diagnosed Graves' disease patients. Beyond this particular receptor, the publication reports: Preferential use of TRBV28, TRBJ1-2 and TRBJ2-5 was observed in persistent disease, whereas TRBV20-1 and TRBJ2-1 were favored in newly diagnosed disease. Compared with newly diagnosed patients, persistent Graves' disease patients had lower TCR Shannon entropy and fewer highly expanded clones, which suggests clonal expansion. Only peripheral blood was studied, because thyroid tissue, the primary lesion, was inaccessible. Sequencing and analysis were limited to the TCR beta chain. The authors noted that the small sample size was a limitation that may lower accuracy. A larger number of public clonotypes was shared among persistent patients (approximately 2,600) than among newly diagnosed patients (over 850).

This clonotype turned up a few times. Its antigen is still unknown. Per-base qualities were not stored, and no clone one base away is much larger. The library relied on multiplex PCR. The instrument given in TCRdb is Illumina HiSeq 4000. CDR3 regions were amplified by Arm-PCR with iRepertoire HTBI primers to construct TCR beta libraries. Before sequencing, the PCR products underwent gel purification. The authors' pipeline ran thus. Gene usage analysis of CDR3 amino acid clonotypes relied on the approximately 62 TRBV and 14 TRBJ segments identified across samples. Filtered high-quality paired reads were merged into contigs using COPE and FqMerger. BLAST was used to align contigs to the IMGT TRBV, TRBD and TRBJ reference genes, and CDR3 was defined following IMGT. Any clonotype with a frequency above 0.1% was counted as a highly expanded clone. Shannon entropy was used to measure repertoire diversity, and the Gini coefficient was used to measure V-J evenness. A clonotype was considered public if more than one individual shared it. The public reads were quality trimmed at Q25 with fastp and then assembled into clones with MiXCR by TCRdb, keeping productive beta chains. Identical CDR3 proteins give one entry, which carries the most common genes and DNA. TCRdb, not the original authors, processed these V and J calls. The sample yields 650,000 to 850,000 distinct CDR3 sequences; about 32% were counted once. Under 50% of the sample goes to the ten largest clones.

The CDR3 measures 13 amino acids from cysteine to phenylalanine. Only the CDR3 DNA stays, 39 bases, in frame from base 1. The junction shows trimming of 3 bases on V and 7 bases on J, plus 12 bases between the germline ends. The time point label corresponds to: persistent/refractory GD, antithyroid drugs over 5 years with positive TRAb. RNA was extracted from PBMCs in TRIzol for both TCR sequencing and RNA sequencing. The diagnosis of Graves' disease was made according to American Thyroid Association guidelines. The patients came from an endocrinology department in Xi'an, China. Each patient gave about 10 milliliters of peripheral blood, collected in an EDTA anticoagulant tube. PBMCs were isolated by Ficoll Paque Plus density gradient separation without further T cell sorting. RNA quality was checked with an Agilent 2100 Bioanalyzer and agarose gel, and concentration with a NanoDrop 2000.

This clonotype originated in a female donor with Graves disease. Here the chain combines TRBV12-3 or TRBV12-4 and TRBJ2-5; a weak D assignment points to TRBD2 (5 bases agree). The material sequenced was peripheral blood mononuclear cells (PBMCs), taken when the disease was refractory, from a patient treated with antithyroid drugs. CDR3 protein: CASSFEGRGTQYF. At the DNA level, the sequence is TGTGCCAGCAGTTTTGAGGGTCGGGGGACCCAGTACTTC.